The 6 T cell receptor beta chains below were found in one sample sequenced in a study of cytomegalovirus exposure and HLA in healthy donors. A multiplex PCR was run with 60 Vbeta primers and 13 Jbeta primers. Using immunoSEQ multiplex PCR, the repertoire was profiled, and TCRdb retains in-frame clones only, with some absent. The sample has 90,000 to 100,000 clones. Sequencing input: PBMCs. Receptors originate from a woman under 40 in good health and CMV-seronegative.

The chain uses TRBV7-3 and TRBJ2-7, with D possibly TRBD2 on 6 matching bases. This CDR3 is built from 16 residues. In germline, CDR1 is SGHTA, CDR2 FQGTGA. The V end lost 5 bases, the J end lost 3 bases, and 20 bases lay between the germline ends. Written as DNA, the CDR3 is TGTGCCAGCAGCCCCTACCTCGTCGGGGAGGTCTACGAGCAGTACTTC. Protein product: CASSPYLVGEVYEQYF.

CDR3 region: CASSQEGMGELFF. DNA for the CDR3: TGTGCCAGCAGCCAAGAGGGGATGGGAGAACTGTTTTTT. This chain joins TRBV4-2 and TRBJ1-4, with D unresolved. Germline V lookup: CDR1 LGHNA, CDR2 YNFKEQ. This CDR3 contains 13 residues. Trimming left V 0 bases short and J 12 bases short, with 11 bases between.

Here the CDR3 DNA reads TGTGCCAGCAGCTTACAACTAGCGGGGTTCTCCTACGAGCAGTACTTC. Translation: CASSLQLAGFSYEQYF. V is TRBV11-2 and J is TRBJ2-7, with 10 positions matching TRBD2. Germline V lookup: CDR1 SGHAT, CDR2 FQNNGV. V was pared by 2 bases and J by 0 bases, with 4 bases of the junction left unmatched. The CDR3 spans 16 residues.

The V call is TRBV7-9, the J call TRBJ1-3; D not resolved. The length of the CDR3 is 16 residues. Between the trimmed V and J ends, which lost 5 bases and 0 bases, there was a span of 14 bases. Germline V CDR1 and CDR2: SEHNR, FQNEAQ (reference sequence). The CDR3 coding sequence is TGTGCCAGCAGCACACCGGGTTTTAGCTCTGGAAACACCATATATTTT. It codes for CASSTPGFSSGNTIYF.

The rearrangement joins TRBV5-3 to TRBJ2-1, with TRBD2 matching over 10 bases. TRBV5-3 is designated an ORF whose function remains uncertain. CDR3 length: 14 amino acids. V lost 3 bases and J lost 10; bases outside the gene matches: 7. The DNA for the CDR3 is TGTGCCAGAAGCTCCCCTAGCGGGAGCCGAGAGCAGTTCTTC. It specifies CARSSPSGSREQFF.

The rearrangement links TRBV11-3 to TRBJ2-3; D gene unclear. The CDR3 is made up of 13 amino acids. V lost 5 bases to trimming and J lost 5 bases, with 11 bases between them. Germline V gene lookup returns CDR1 SGHNT and CDR2 YENEEA. CDR3 sequence (DNA): TGTGCCAGCAGCCCCAGACTGGAAGATACGCAGTATTTT. Residues: CASSPRLEDTQYF.